These T cell receptor beta chains were read from a single sample in a study of cytomegalovirus exposure and HLA in healthy donors. Method: immunoSEQ multiplex PCR; TCRdb's copy keeps in-frame clones and lacks some. The data hold 100,000 or so clones, with about four fifths observed a single time. Sequenced: PBMCs. The receptors were sampled from a human donor in good health. Each CDR3 is given with its conserved first and last residue. A D gene is named only where the DNA matches it firmly. Size tells how often a clone was seen (once, few, many) or the class of an expanded clone, and some rows leave it out.

cdr3_nt cdr3_aa j_call v_call clone_size d_call
TGTGCCAGCAGTTACTCGGGACAGGGGGCGACAGATACGCAGTATTTT CASSYSGQGATDTQYF TRBJ2-3 TRBV6-5 NA TRBD1
TGTGCCAGCAGTTACTCGAATAGGGGCACCTACGAGCAGTACTTC CASSYSNRGTYEQYF TRBJ2-7 TRBV6-5 few NA
TGTGCCAGCAGCTTATTTGGGACTTCGAACACTGAAGCTTTCTTT CASSLFGTSNTEAFF TRBJ1-1 TRBV7-9 few NA
TGTGCCAGCAGTTTAAAGGGGTGGGATCGGGGCGGGAGGACTACCTACGAGCAGTACTTC CASSLKGWDRGGRTTYEQYF TRBJ2-7 TRBV27 few TRBD2
TGTGCCAGCAGCTTGATAAAACTAGCGGGGCAGACAGATACGCAGTATTTT CASSLIKLAGQTDTQYF TRBJ2-3 TRBV5-4 NA TRBD2
TGCAGCGTTGAGGGACAGCTCAACACCGGGGAGCTGTTTTTT CSVEGQLNTGELFF TRBJ2-2 TRBV29-1 NA TRBD1
TGTGCCAGCTCACCCCCCGGCAGGATCGGTGGAGATACGCAGTATTTT CASSPPGRIGGDTQYF TRBJ2-3 TRBV18 NA NA
TGTGCCATCAGTGAGGCCAGCGACGAGCAGTTCTTC CAISEASDEQFF TRBJ2-1 TRBV10-3 NA NA
TGCAGCGTTGAAGGGCTAGCGGGCTACGAGCAGTACTTC CSVEGLAGYEQYF TRBJ2-7 TRBV29-1 NA TRBD2
TGCGCCAGCAGCTTGCTTGGTCAGGGGTCCTACAATGAGCAGTTCTTC CASSLLGQGSYNEQFF TRBJ2-1 TRBV5-1 once NA
TGTGCCAGCGGGAGCGCGACCTACCAAGAGACCCAGTACTTC CASGSATYQETQYF TRBJ2-5 TRBV2 NA NA
TGTGCCAGCAGCTTAGAGTTACTAGCGGGCCACGAGCAGTACTTC CASSLELLAGHEQYF TRBJ2-7 TRBV7-9 NA TRBD2
TGTGCCAGCAGCTTACCGGTTAATTTCGGCTACACCTTC CASSLPVNFGYTF TRBJ1-2 TRBV7-8 NA NA